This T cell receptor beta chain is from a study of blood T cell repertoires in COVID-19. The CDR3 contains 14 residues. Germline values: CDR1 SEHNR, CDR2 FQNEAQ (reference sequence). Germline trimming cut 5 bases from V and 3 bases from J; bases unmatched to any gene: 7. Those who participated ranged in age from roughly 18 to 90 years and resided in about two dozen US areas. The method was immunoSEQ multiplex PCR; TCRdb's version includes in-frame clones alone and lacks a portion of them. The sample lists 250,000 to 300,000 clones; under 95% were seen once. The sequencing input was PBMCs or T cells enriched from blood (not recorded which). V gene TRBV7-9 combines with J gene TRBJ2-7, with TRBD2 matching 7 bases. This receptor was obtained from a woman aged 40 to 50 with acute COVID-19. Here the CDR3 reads CASSAMGTIYEQYF. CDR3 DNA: TGTGCCAGCAGCGCCATGGGGACTATCTACGAGCAGTACTTC.